Each of the 6 T cell receptor beta chains below was sequenced from the same sample in a study of cytomegalovirus exposure and HLA in healthy donors. Sequencing used immunoSEQ multiplex PCR; TCRdb keeps in-frame clones, though not all of them. Among around 180,000 clones listed, roughly 83% were seen once. Material for sequencing was PBMCs. The receptors were sampled from a woman under 30 in good health and CMV-seronegative.

This chain links TRBV27 with TRBJ2-1; tentative D call: TRBD1 (5 bases). The germline V and J ends were trimmed by 0 bases and 7 bases, with 10 bases remaining between them. This CDR3 spans 14 amino acids. Germline loops: CDR1 MNHEY, CDR2 SMNVEV (reference sequence). The CDR3 is CASSLSSRANEQFF. For the CDR3, the DNA is TGTGCCAGCAGTTTATCTTCCAGGGCGAATGAGCAGTTCTTC.

This chain joins TRBV19 and TRBJ1-2, with D possibly matching TRBD1 (6 bases). V gave up 5 bases and J gave up 1 base, with 14 bases separating them. Germline V CDR1 and CDR2: LNHDA, SQIVND (reference sequence). CDR3 length equals 15 residues. The DNA of the CDR3 is TGTGCCAGTAGTCAAGCCAGGGGAAGTAACTATGGCTACACCTTC. Residues: CASSQARGSNYGYTF. The entire variable domain, with the rest obtained from reference TRBV19 and TRBJ1-2, is as follows: DGGITQSPKYLFRKEGQNVTLSCEQNLNHDAMYWYRQDPGQGLRLIYYSQIVNDFQKGDIAEGYSVSREKKESFPLTVTSAQKNPTAFYLCASSQARGSNYGYTFGSGTRLTVV.

This clone was observed a single time. The rearrangement joins TRBV7-2 to TRBJ1-5; no clear D. The CDR3 length is 13 residues. Germline values: CDR1 SGHTA, CDR2 FQGNSA. V lost 0 bases and J lost 8, with 8 bases in between. CDR3 region: CASSLALDEPQHF. The CDR3 DNA reads TGTGCCAGCAGCTTAGCCCTAGATGAGCCCCAGCATTTT.

CDR3 in amino acids: CATRPDSRAEAFF. The CDR3 DNA sequence: TGTGCCACCCGACCTGACAGCCGGGCTGAAGCTTTCTTT. The J gene is TRBJ1-1, the V gene TRBV10-3; TRBD1 is a possible D gene (5 bases). The CDR3 extends over 13 amino acids. Looked up from germline, CDR1 is ENHRY and CDR2 is SYGVKD. Trimming removed 10 bases from V and 6 bases from J, with 18 bases in between.

The V and J genes are TRBV7-9 and TRBJ1-1; D gene uncertain. Per germline, CDR1 SEHNR and CDR2 FQNEAQ (reference sequence). This CDR3 has 13 amino acids. Deletions cut 1 base from V and 7 bases from J, with 10 bases between. CDR3 sequence: CASSLVEVVEAFF. DNA for the CDR3: TGTGCCAGCAGCTTAGTCGAAGTAGTTGAAGCTTTCTTT.

This clone was seen a few times. In DNA, the CDR3 is TGTGCCAGCAGTTCGACAGGGGGCCTTTCACCCCTCCACTTT. Protein product: CASSSTGGLSPLHF. The chain links TRBV6-5 to TRBJ1-6; TRBD1 agrees at 10 bases. CDR1 and CDR2 (germline): MNHEY, SVGAGI. The CDR3 is 14 amino acids. Trimming removed 4 bases from V and 9 bases from J; junction bases left unmatched: 3.